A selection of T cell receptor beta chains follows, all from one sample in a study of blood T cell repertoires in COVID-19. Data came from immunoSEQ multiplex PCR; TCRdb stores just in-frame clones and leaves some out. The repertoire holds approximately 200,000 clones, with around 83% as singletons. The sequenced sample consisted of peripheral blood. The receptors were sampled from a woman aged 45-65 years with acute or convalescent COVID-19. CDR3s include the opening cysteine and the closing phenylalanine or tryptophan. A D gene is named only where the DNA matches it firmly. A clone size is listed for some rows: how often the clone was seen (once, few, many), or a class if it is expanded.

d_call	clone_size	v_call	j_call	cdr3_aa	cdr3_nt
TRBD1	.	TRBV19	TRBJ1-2	CASSSGTGNGYTF	TGTGCCAGTAGTTCCGGGACAGGAAATGGCTACACCTTC
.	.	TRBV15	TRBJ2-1	CATSRYGGEAFF	TGTGCCACCAGCAGGTATGGCGGGGAGGCGTTCTTC
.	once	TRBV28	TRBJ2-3	CASSLPAGFRDTQYF	TGTGCCAGCAGTTTACCGGCAGGGTTCAGGGATACGCAGTATTTT
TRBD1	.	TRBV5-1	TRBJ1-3	CASSEGTGDRNTIYF	TGCGCCAGCAGCGAGGGGACAGGAGACAGAAACACCATATATTTT
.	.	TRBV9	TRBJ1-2	CASSGDTGHGYTF	TGTGCCAGCAGTGGCGACACCGGCCATGGCTACACCTTC
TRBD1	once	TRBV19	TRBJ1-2	CASSMDRGQYGYTF	TGTGCCAGTAGTATGGACAGGGGGCAGTATGGCTACACCTTC
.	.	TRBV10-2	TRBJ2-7	CASRGLGGYEQYF	TGCGCCAGCAGGGGATTGGGAGGCTACGAGCAGTACTTC
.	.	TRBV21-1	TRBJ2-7	CASSLQGTGNGEQYF	TGTGCCAGCAGTCTCCAAGGGACAGGTAATGGCGAGCAGTACTTC
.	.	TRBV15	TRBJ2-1	CATSIEQGTYNEQFF	TGTGCCACCAGCATTGAGCAGGGGACCTACAATGAGCAGTTCTTC
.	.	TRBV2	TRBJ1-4	CASTLGPAEGEKLFF	TGTGCCAGCACGTTAGGACCAGCGGAGGGGGAAAAACTGTTTTTT
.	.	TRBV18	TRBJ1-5	CASSETQGLSSNQPQHF	TGTGCCAGCTCAGAGACCCAGGGACTCTCCTCGAATCAGCCCCAGCATTTT
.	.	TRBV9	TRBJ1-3	CASSPRHISGNTIYF	TGTGCCAGCAGCCCCAGACACATCTCTGGAAACACCATATATTTT
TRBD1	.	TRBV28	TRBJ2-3	CASSTGSGGFTDTQYF	TGTGCCAGCAGTACCGGGTCAGGGGGCTTTACAGATACGCAGTATTTT
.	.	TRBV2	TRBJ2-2	CASSEVPTGLSTGELFF	TGTGCCAGCAGTGAAGTCCCGACAGGATTGTCCACCGGGGAGCTGTTTTTT
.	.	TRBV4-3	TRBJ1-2	CASSQDPSGKYGYTF	TGCGCCAGCAGCCAAGATCCTTCCGGGAAGTATGGCTACACCTTC
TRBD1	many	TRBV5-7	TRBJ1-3	CASSFKPGQGGSGNTIYF	TGTGCCAGCAGCTTTAAACCCGGACAGGGCGGCTCTGGAAACACCATATATTTT
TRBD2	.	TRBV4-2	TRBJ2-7	CASSAIAGGQYEQYF	TGTGCCAGCAGCGCTATAGCGGGGGGGCAATACGAGCAGTACTTC
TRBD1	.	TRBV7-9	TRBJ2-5	CASSSDRGLGTQYF	TGTGCCAGCAGCTCGGACAGGGGGCTCGGGACCCAGTACTTC
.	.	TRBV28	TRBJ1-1	CASRRAGGLNTEAFF	TGTGCCAGCAGGCGTGCGGGGGGATTGAACACTGAAGCTTTCTTT
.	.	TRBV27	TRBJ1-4	CASTDRATNEKLFF	TGTGCCAGCACTGACAGAGCAACTAATGAAAAACTGTTTTTT
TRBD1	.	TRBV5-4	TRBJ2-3	CASSVRQGSDTQYF	TGTGCCAGCAGCGTAAGACAGGGGTCAGATACGCAGTATTTT
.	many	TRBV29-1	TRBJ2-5	CSTAQGPQETQYF	TGCAGCACAGCACAGGGACCTCAAGAGACCCAGTACTTC
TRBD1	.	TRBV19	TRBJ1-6	CASKGAPNSPLHF	TGTGCCAGTAAGGGGGCCCCTAATTCACCCCTCCACTTT
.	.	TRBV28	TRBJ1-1	CASRPRDLNTEAFF	TGTGCCAGCAGGCCCCGGGACTTGAACACTGAAGCTTTCTTT
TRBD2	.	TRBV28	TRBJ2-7	CASSPGLAGGLTYEQYF	TGTGCCAGCAGCCCGGGACTAGCGGGAGGGCTCACCTACGAGCAGTACTTC
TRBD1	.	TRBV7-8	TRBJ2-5	CASSLGLRGLEGETQYF	TGTGCCAGCAGCTTAGGACTGAGGGGGCTGGAAGGGGAGACCCAGTACTTC
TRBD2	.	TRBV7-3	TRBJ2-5	CASSILAGAQETQYF	TGTGCCAGCAGTATTCTAGCGGGGGCACAAGAGACCCAGTACTTC
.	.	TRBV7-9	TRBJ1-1	CASSYEAYTEAFF	TGTGCCAGCAGCTATGAGGCTTACACTGAAGCTTTCTTT
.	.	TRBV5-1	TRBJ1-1	CASSSTGTGGDEAFF	TGCGCCAGCAGCTCAACCGGGACGGGGGGAGATGAAGCTTTCTTT
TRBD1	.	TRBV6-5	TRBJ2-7	CASSARDSSYEQYF	TGTGCCAGCAGCGCCCGGGACAGCTCCTACGAGCAGTACTTC
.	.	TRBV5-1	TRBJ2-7	CASSPRETEQYF	TGCGCCAGCAGCCCCCGGGAAACCGAGCAGTACTTC
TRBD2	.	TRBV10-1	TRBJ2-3	CASSESASGSLTDTQYF	TGCGCCAGCAGTGAGTCAGCTAGCGGGAGCCTCACAGATACGCAGTATTTT
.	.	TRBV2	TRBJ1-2	CASRADTNYGYTF	TGTGCCAGCAGGGCGGACACCAACTATGGCTACACCTTC
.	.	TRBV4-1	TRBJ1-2	CASSQVIQGPFYGYTF	TGCGCCAGCAGCCAAGTCATCCAGGGGCCCTTCTATGGCTACACCTTC
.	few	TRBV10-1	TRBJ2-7	CASSKTVLSYEQYF	TGCGCCAGCAGCAAGACAGTACTATCCTACGAGCAGTACTTC
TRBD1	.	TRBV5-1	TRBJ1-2	CASSRGQDNYGYTF	TGCGCCAGCAGCAGGGGACAGGATAACTATGGCTACACCTTC
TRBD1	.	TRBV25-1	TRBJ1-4	CASSDLSGGTGNEKLFF	TGTGCCAGCAGTGACTTAAGTGGGGGGACAGGGAATGAAAAACTGTTTTTT
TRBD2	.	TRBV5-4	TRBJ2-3	CASSSYGRALGTDTQYF	TGTGCCAGCAGCTCCTACGGGAGGGCCCTGGGCACAGATACGCAGTATTTT